The entry that follows covers one TCR beta chain sequence. Authors' processing steps: Samples had a median of roughly 100,000 TCRs, ranging 23,224 to 690,600. MiXCR, applied by TCRdb to the RACE reads, yields one record per CDR3 protein. The V and J calls, along with clone size, are taken from TCRdb and not from the paper's own processing. The sample contains a few hundred thousand distinct CDR3 sequences, nearly 6.5% of which appear only once. This record belongs to a study of human T cells and chemical hapten exposure. Study in general: An area of 2 cm by roughly 2 cm on upper inner arm skin received 2% DPC for sensitization. DPC 0.01% went on the upper back by patch test, with reading at 6 days.

Time point in this sample: patch test 2, 6 weeks after DPC sensitization. The treatment is: therapeutic diphenylcyclopropenone sensitization with weekly scalp DPC. The TCR was taken from a woman under 30 with alopecia areata. Some clones in this sample may be carry-over from other donors' samples. The material sequenced was whole blood, taken in connection with sensitization to the hapten diphenylcyclopropenone (DPC).

CDR3 sequence reads: CASSDLFSGSPDTQYF. CDR3 DNA: TGTGCCAGCAGCGATCTATTCTCGGGGTCCCCAGATACGCAGTATTTT. The chain couples TRBV5-6 to TRBJ2-3; D is perhaps TRBD2 (5 bases). Germline-derived CDR1 and CDR2 are SGHDT and YYEEEE. V was cut by 4 bases and J by 4 bases, with 19 bases left in between. This CDR3 comprises 16 residues.